A selection of T cell receptor beta chains follows, all from one sample in a study of shared clonotypes between healthy human individuals. Sequencing used immunoSEQ multiplex PCR; TCRdb keeps in-frame clones, though not all of them. This sample has some 2.3 million clones, with roughly 93% found just once. The material sequenced was naive CD4+ T cells from PBMCs. The receptors were gathered from a man aged 18-30 years in good health. Some clones in this sample may be carry-over from other donors' samples. The CDR3 runs from the conserved cysteine through the conserved F or W. D genes are given only for firm matches. Clone size is shown for a subset of rows, as once, few, many or a class of expanded clone.

>TRBV2|TRBD1|TRBJ2-1|NA
CASSEDRGENEQFF
TGTGCCAGCAGTGAGGACAGGGGGGAGAATGAGCAGTTCTTC
>TRBV11-2|NA|TRBJ2-7|NA
CASSSTVPSYEQYF
TGTGCCAGCAGCTCGACAGTACCCTCCTACGAGCAGTACTTC
>TRBV2|NA|TRBJ2-3|NA
CASRVDSTDTQYF
TGTGCCAGCAGAGTCGACAGCACAGATACGCAGTATTTT
>TRBV7-9|TRBD1|TRBJ2-3|NA
CASLRGQGGEDTQYF
TGTGCCAGCCTTCGAGGACAGGGCGGGGAGGATACGCAGTATTTT
>TRBV27|NA|TRBJ2-3|NA
CASSPNMDTQYF
TGTGCCAGCAGTCCCAATATGGATACGCAGTATTTT
>TRBV18|TRBD2|TRBJ2-7|NA
CASSPPGLAGGLEQYF
TGTGCCAGCTCACCACCGGGCCTAGCGGGAGGGCTCGAGCAGTACTTC
>TRBV5-6|NA|TRBJ2-5|NA
CASSLAWNRAGETQYF
TGTGCCAGCAGCTTGGCATGGAACAGGGCCGGAGAGACCCAGTACTTC
>TRBV28|NA|TRBJ1-5|once
CASSLLTRAINQPQHF
TGTGCCAGCAGTTTATTGACACGGGCTATCAATCAGCCCCAGCATTTT
>TRBV30|NA|TRBJ2-7|NA
CAWSLQGGDEQYF
TGTGCCTGGAGTCTGCAGGGTGGCGACGAGCAGTACTTC
>TRBV28|NA|TRBJ2-1|NA
CASTLGDPYNEQFF
TGTGCCAGCACCTTGGGGGACCCCTACAATGAGCAGTTCTTC
>TRBV7-8|NA|TRBJ1-2|NA
CASSLAINYGYTF
TGTGCCAGCAGCTTAGCCATCAACTATGGCTACACCTTC
>TRBV5-1|TRBD1|TRBJ1-2|NA
CASSHGTGDYGYTF
TGCGCCAGCAGCCACGGGACAGGGGACTATGGCTACACCTTC
>TRBV7-2|NA|TRBJ1-5|NA
CASSLGRGNQPQHF
TGTGCCAGCAGCTTGGGGAGGGGCAATCAGCCCCAGCATTTT
>TRBV10-3|NA|TRBJ1-1|NA
CAISEIFGVNTEAFF
TGTGCCATCAGTGAGATATTCGGGGTGAACACTGAAGCTTTCTTT
>TRBV30|NA|TRBJ1-1|few
CACGQGMNTEAFF
TGTGCCTGTGGTCAGGGAATGAACACTGAAGCTTTCTTT
>TRBV9|NA|TRBJ1-4|NA
CASSPNEGGRGEKLFF
TGTGCCAGCAGCCCGAACGAGGGGGGCAGGGGTGAAAAACTGTTTTTT
>TRBV9|NA|TRBJ2-1|once
CASSVEGGSYNEQFF
TGTGCCAGCAGCGTTGAGGGAGGCTCCTACAATGAGCAGTTCTTC
>TRBV28|TRBD1|TRBJ1-2|NA
CASSLAGTGRGLGGYTF
TGTGCCAGCAGTTTAGCAGGGACAGGGAGAGGCTTAGGAGGCTACACCTTC
>TRBV7-3|NA|TRBJ2-3|NA
CASSLGARTDTQYF
TGTGCCAGCAGCCTGGGGGCCAGGACAGATACGCAGTATTTT
>TRBV6-1|NA|TRBJ1-1|NA
CASSAPRMNTEAFF
TGTGCCAGCAGTGCTCCGCGGATGAACACTGAAGCTTTCTTT